The subject of this entry is one T cell receptor (beta chain). As yet, its antigen is unknown. The CDR3 extends over 14 amino acids. V shed 1 base, J shed 7 bases, and the junction held 3 bases outside the gene matches. Looked up from germline, CDR1 is SGHTA and CDR2 is FQGNSA. Measured with immunoSEQ multiplex PCR; TCRdb has only the in-frame clones, and not every one. The table lists 57,000 or so clones, around 96% of them singletons, with approximately 0.9% in the top ten. The sample is drawn from a study of cytomegalovirus exposure and HLA in healthy donors. Findings and limits, study-wide: It was found in a later analysis that first-cohort TCR clusters tended to co-occur in the 120 validation repertoires.

This clonotype was sampled from a man between 18 and 29 years old in good health and CMV-seronegative. Input material: PBMCs. The genes are TRBV7-2 and TRBJ1-2, with 10 bases lining up with TRBD1. CDR3 loop: CASSLDGTGVGYTF. In nucleotides, the CDR3 is TGTGCCAGCAGCTTAGACGGGACAGGGGTTGGCTACACCTTC.